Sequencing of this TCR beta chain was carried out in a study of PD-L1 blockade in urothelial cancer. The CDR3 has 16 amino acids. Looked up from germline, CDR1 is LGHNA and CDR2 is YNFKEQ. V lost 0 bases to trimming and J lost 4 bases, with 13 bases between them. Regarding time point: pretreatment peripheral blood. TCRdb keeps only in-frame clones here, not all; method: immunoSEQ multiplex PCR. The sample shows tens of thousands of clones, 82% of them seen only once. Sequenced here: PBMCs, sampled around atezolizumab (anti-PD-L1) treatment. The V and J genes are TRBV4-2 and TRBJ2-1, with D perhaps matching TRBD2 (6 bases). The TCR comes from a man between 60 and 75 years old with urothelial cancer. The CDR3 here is CASSQELQGLYNEQFF. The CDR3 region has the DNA TGTGCCAGCAGCCAAGAGTTGCAGGGACTTTACAATGAGCAGTTCTTC.